This is a list of T cell receptor beta chains from one sample in a study of blood T cell repertoires in COVID-19. The protocol was immunoSEQ multiplex PCR, while the TCRdb copy is restricted to in-frame clones and leaves out a portion. The sample lists hundreds of thousands of clones; 85% to 90% were seen once. Sequencing used peripheral blood. These receptors originate from a woman in her thirties or forties with COVID-19, enrolled during active disease. Each CDR3 is given with its conserved first and last residue. D genes are given only for firm matches. Clone size appears in some rows only: once, few, many, or a class for an expanded clone.

clone size | J gene | D gene | V gene | CDR3 DNA | CDR3 protein
. | TRBJ1-2 | TRBD1 | TRBV5-4 | TGTGCCAGCAGTCCCCCCCCGGGACAGATTTTCTATGGCTACACCTTC | CASSPPPGQIFYGYTF
. | TRBJ1-5 | . | TRBV28 | TGTGCCGCCGCGGCGCTGAATCAGCCCCAGCATTTT | CAAAALNQPQHF
. | TRBJ2-5 | . | TRBV5-1 | TGCGCCAGCAGCTTGGGTAGCCAAGAGACCCAGTACTTC | CASSLGSQETQYF
once | TRBJ1-2 | TRBD1 | TRBV24-1 | TGTGCCACCAGTGTCGACAGGGGTGGCTACACCTTC | CATSVDRGGYTF
. | TRBJ2-7 | . | TRBV3-1/TRBV3-2 | TGTGCCAGCAGCCAAGTCGGAGGCGAGCAGTACTTC | CASSQVGGEQYF
. | TRBJ1-1 | TRBD1 | TRBV9 | TGTGCCAGCAGCGGCCAGACAGGGGCGAGCACTGAAGCTTTCTTT | CASSGQTGASTEAFF
. | TRBJ1-1 | . | TRBV7-3 | TGTGCCAGCAGCTTAAGGCAGAACACTGAAGCTTTCTTT | CASSLRQNTEAFF
. | TRBJ1-4 | . | TRBV11-2 | TGTGCCAGCAGCTTAAACCTCGGGGTACTGTTTTTT | CASSLNLGVLFF
. | TRBJ2-7 | . | TRBV30 | TGTGCCTGGAGTGGGGGGGAATTTTGGGGCGGCTACGAGCAGTACTTC | CAWSGGEFWGGYEQYF
. | TRBJ2-2 | TRBD2 | TRBV4-2 | TGTGCCAGCAGCCAAGATCCCCTCCGGAGCGGGGGGGCGACCGGGGAGCTGTTTTTT | CASSQDPLRSGGATGELFF
few | TRBJ2-1 | TRBD2 | TRBV29-1 | TGCAGCATGCAACTAGCGGGAGTTTCCTACAATGAGCAGTTCTTC | CSMQLAGVSYNEQFF
. | TRBJ2-7 | . | TRBV20-1 | TGCAGTGCTAGTGGCGGCCAGGGCAGCTACGAGCAGTACTTC | CSASGGQGSYEQYF
. | TRBJ1-5 | TRBD1 | TRBV6-1 | TGTGCCAGCAGTGAAAGCCACCTCTTGCGACAGGGAAGGGGCAATCAGCCCCAGCATTTT | CASSESHLLRQGRGNQPQHF
. | TRBJ2-5 | TRBD2 | TRBV4-2 | TGTGCCAGCAGCCAGGTAGCCCGAGCGGGGGGGCTAGAGACCCAGTACTTC | CASSQVARAGGLETQYF
. | TRBJ1-2 | . | TRBV6-6 | TGTGCCAGCAGCGCCCAACAGGGCTTCTATGGCTACACCTTC | CASSAQQGFYGYTF
. | TRBJ2-5 | TRBD1 | TRBV29-1 | TGCAGCGTTCTGGGACAGGGGAGCGAGACCCAGTACTTC | CSVLGQGSETQYF
. | TRBJ1-2 | . | TRBV27 | TGTGCCACCGTGGGGGGGAGGTATGGCTACACCTTC | CATVGGRYGYTF
. | TRBJ2-5 | TRBD2 | TRBV9 | TGTGCCAGCAGCCCATCTCTGGGACTAGCGGGGGCAAAGACCCAGTACTTC | CASSPSLGLAGAKTQYF
. | TRBJ2-1 | . | TRBV24-1 | TGTGCCACCAGTGATTACTACCACAATGAGCAGTTCTTC | CATSDYYHNEQFF
. | TRBJ2-5 | . | TRBV9 | TGTGCCAGCAGCGTAGGGCTAGCCCAAGAGACCCAGTACTTC | CASSVGLAQETQYF
. | TRBJ2-7 | TRBD2 | TRBV6-6 | TGTGCCAGCAGTTTAGCGGGAGGGAACTACGAGCAGTACTTC | CASSLAGGNYEQYF
. | TRBJ2-7 | TRBD2 | TRBV29-1 | TGCAGCGCCTCCGGGACTAGCGGGAACTACGAGCAGTACTTC | CSASGTSGNYEQYF
. | TRBJ1-4 | TRBD1 | TRBV6-5 | TGTGCCAGCAGTTTAAGGGGGCTAACCCATGAAAAACTGTTTTTT | CASSLRGLTHEKLFF
once | TRBJ1-2 | TRBD1 | TRBV18 | TGTGCCAGCTCACCGACGGGACAGGCGCGGGGTGGCTACACCTTC | CASSPTGQARGGYTF
. | TRBJ2-3 | . | TRBV5-1 | TGCGCCAGCAGCTTGGCGAATTCGGGGAGCACAGATACGCAGTATTTT | CASSLANSGSTDTQYF
once | TRBJ1-5 | . | TRBV6-5 | TGTGCCAGCTATCGACAGGCCACCCGCAATCAGCCCCAGCATTTT | CASYRQATRNQPQHF
. | TRBJ2-1 | TRBD2 | TRBV18 | TGTGCCAGCTCACCACCCACTAGCGCGGGTCGCAATGAGCAGTTCTTC | CASSPPTSAGRNEQFF
once | TRBJ1-2 | . | TRBV20-1 | TGCAGTAGACGGGAGGGATATGGCTACACCTTC | CSRREGYGYTF
once | TRBJ1-1 | . | TRBV7-8 | TGTGCCAGCAGCTTAGAGTTCCCAGGGGCCTTGAACACTGAAGCTTTCTTT | CASSLEFPGALNTEAFF
. | TRBJ1-2 | TRBD1 | TRBV28 | TGTGCCAGCAGTTCCACGACAGGGGGGAACTATGGCTACACCTTC | CASSSTTGGNYGYTF
. | TRBJ1-5 | . | TRBV30 | TGTGCCTGGAGTGTCGGGGATAATCAGCCCCAGCATTTT | CAWSVGDNQPQHF
. | TRBJ1-1 | TRBD1 | TRBV27 | TGTGCCAGCAGGGTGACAGGGGCCATGAACACTGAAGCTTTCTTT | CASRVTGAMNTEAFF
. | TRBJ1-1 | TRBD1 | TRBV5-1 | TGCGCCAGCAGCAGACAGGGGGCTGACACTGAAGCTTTCTTT | CASSRQGADTEAFF
. | TRBJ1-4 | . | TRBV9 | TGCCCCCGCAGCGCGGGGGGCGGCGGGGGCGACGAAAAACTGTTTTTT | CPRSAGGGGGDEKLFF
. | TRBJ1-1 | . | TRBV21-1 | TGTGCCAGCAGCAAACCTTTCGGGAACACTGAAGCTTTCTTT | CASSKPFGNTEAFF
. | TRBJ1-2 | TRBD1 | TRBV29-1 | TGCAGCGTGGAGCTGCGGGACAGCTATGGCTACACCTTC | CSVELRDSYGYTF
. | TRBJ1-6 | . | TRBV28 | TGTGCCAGCAGCCTATTCATGGGGGGTAATTCACCCCTCCACTTT | CASSLFMGGNSPLHF
. | TRBJ1-2 | . | TRBV6-5 | TGTGCCAGCAGTTACTCGTTTGCAGGGGACCATGGCTACACCTTC | CASSYSFAGDHGYTF
. | TRBJ1-4 | . | TRBV4-3 | TGCGCCAGCAGCCAAGCGGGGCAGGGGGAAAAACTGTTTTTT | CASSQAGQGEKLFF
once | TRBJ2-5 | TRBD2 | TRBV7-2 | TGTGCCAGCAGCTTATCTTCTGCGGGAGGGCAGGAGACCCAGTACTTC | CASSLSSAGGQETQYF
. | TRBJ1-2 | TRBD1 | TRBV27 | TGTGCCAGCAGTTTCGGACAGGGTGCTAACTATGGCTACACCTTC | CASSFGQGANYGYTF
. | TRBJ1-4 | TRBD1 | TRBV27 | TGTGCCAGCACCTCCGACAGGGACCACCCCAGTAATGAAAAACTGTTTTTT | CASTSDRDHPSNEKLFF
. | TRBJ1-2 | TRBD1 | TRBV3-1/TRBV3-2 | TGTGCCAGCAGCCACGGACAGGGTAACTATGGCTACACCTTC | CASSHGQGNYGYTF
. | TRBJ2-2 | TRBD1 | TRBV2 | TGTGCCAGCAGCCCCCCCGGGACAGGGTCTATCACCGGGGAGCTGTTTTTT | CASSPPGTGSITGELFF
. | TRBJ2-1 | TRBD2 | TRBV5-1 | TGCGCCAGCAGCCTCCGGACTAGCGGATCCAGCTCCTACAATGAGCAGTTCTTC | CASSLRTSGSSSYNEQFF
. | TRBJ2-7 | . | TRBV5-1 | TGCGCCAGCAGCCCGGACAGCTCCTACGAGCAGTACTTC | CASSPDSSYEQYF
. | TRBJ1-1 | . | TRBV27 | TGTGCCAGCAGTTTGAGTACAGGGAGGAACACTGAAGCTTTCTTT | CASSLSTGRNTEAFF
. | TRBJ2-7 | TRBD1 | TRBV5-6 | TGTGCCAGCAGCTGGGGGACAGATACCCTATACGAGCAGTACTTC | CASSWGTDTLYEQYF
few | TRBJ1-2 | TRBD1 | TRBV6-5 | TGTGCCAGCAGTTTGGACAGGATCTATGGCTACACCTTC | CASSLDRIYGYTF